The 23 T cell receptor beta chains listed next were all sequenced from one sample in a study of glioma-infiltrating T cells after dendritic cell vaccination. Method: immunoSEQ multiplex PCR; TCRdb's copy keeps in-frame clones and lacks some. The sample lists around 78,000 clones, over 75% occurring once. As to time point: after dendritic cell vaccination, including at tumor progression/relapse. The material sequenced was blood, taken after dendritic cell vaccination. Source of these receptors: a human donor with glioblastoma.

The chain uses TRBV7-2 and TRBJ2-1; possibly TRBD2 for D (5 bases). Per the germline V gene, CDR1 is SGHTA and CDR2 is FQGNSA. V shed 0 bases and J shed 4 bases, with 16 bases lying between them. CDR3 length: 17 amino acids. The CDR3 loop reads CASSLAPSSRQYNEQFF. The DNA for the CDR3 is TGTGCCAGCAGCTTAGCGCCTTCTAGCAGACAATACAATGAGCAGTTCTTC.

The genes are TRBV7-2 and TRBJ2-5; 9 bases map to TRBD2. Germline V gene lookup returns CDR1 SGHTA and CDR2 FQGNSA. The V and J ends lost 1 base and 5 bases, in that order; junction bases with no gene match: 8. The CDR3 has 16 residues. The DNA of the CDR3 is TGTGCCAGCAGCTTAGATCGGGCGGGAGGGCTGGAGACCCAGTACTTC. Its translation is CASSLDRAGGLETQYF.

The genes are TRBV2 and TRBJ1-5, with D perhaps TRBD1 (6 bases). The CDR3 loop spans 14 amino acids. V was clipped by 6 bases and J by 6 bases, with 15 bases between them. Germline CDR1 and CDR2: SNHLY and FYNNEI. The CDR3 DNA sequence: TGTGCCAGCAGGGGGGGCGGGAGCGGTCAGCCCCAGCATTTT. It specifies CASRGGGSGQPQHF. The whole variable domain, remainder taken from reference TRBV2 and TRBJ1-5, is EPEVTQTPSHQVTQMGQEVILRCVPISNHLYFYWYRQILGQKVEFLVSFYNNEISEKSEIFDDQFSVERPDGSNFTLKIRSTKLEDSAMYFCASRGGGSGQPQHFGDGTRLSIL.

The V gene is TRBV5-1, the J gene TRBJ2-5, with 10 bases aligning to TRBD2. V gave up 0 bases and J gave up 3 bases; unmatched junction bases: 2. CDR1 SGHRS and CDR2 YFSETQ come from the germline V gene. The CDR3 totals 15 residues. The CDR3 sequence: CASSLAGTSEETQYF. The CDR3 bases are TGCGCCAGCAGCTTGGCCGGGACTAGCGAAGAGACCCAGTACTTC.

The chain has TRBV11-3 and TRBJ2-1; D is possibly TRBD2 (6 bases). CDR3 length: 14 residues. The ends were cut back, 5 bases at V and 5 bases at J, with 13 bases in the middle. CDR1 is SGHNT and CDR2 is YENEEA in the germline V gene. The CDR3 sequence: CASSLRTIHNEQFF. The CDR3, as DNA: TGTGCCAGCAGCCTAAGGACTATTCACAATGAGCAGTTCTTC.

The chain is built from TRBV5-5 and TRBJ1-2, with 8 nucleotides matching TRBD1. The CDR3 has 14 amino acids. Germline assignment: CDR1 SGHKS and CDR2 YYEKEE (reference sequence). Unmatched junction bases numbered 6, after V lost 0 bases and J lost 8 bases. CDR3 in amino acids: CASSLDQGARGYTF. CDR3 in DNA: TGTGCCAGCAGCTTGGATCAGGGGGCGCGGGGCTACACCTTC.

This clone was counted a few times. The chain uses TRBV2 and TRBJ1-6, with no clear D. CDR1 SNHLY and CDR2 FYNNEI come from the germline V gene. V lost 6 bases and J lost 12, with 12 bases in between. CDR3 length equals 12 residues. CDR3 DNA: TGTGCCAGCAGGGAATCTAGGATACCCCTCCACTTT. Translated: CASRESRIPLHF.

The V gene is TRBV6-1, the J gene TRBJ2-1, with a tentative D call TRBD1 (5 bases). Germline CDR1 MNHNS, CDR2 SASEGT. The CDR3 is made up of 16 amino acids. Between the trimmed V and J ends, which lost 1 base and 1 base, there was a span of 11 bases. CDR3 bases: TGTGCCAGCAGTGAAGATCAGGGAAGGTCCTACAATGAGCAGTTCTTC. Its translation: CASSEDQGRSYNEQFF.

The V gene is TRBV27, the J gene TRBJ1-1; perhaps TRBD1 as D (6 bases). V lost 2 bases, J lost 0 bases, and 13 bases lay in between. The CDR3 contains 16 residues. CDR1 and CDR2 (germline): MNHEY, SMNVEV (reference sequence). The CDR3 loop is CASSLDRSRMNTEAFF. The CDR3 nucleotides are TGTGCCAGCAGTTTAGACAGGTCACGGATGAACACTGAAGCTTTCTTT.

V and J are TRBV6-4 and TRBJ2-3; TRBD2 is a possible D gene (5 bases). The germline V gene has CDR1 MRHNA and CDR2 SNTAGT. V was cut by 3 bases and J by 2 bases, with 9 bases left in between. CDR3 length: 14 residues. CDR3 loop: CASSEGADTDTQYF. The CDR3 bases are TGTGCCAGCAGTGAAGGAGCGGACACAGATACGCAGTATTTT.

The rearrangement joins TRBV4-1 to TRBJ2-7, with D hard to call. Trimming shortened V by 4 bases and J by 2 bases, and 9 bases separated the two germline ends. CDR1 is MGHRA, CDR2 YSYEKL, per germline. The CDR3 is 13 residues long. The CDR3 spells CASSPRFAYEQYF. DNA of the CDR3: TGCGCCAGCAGCCCTCGGTTCGCCTACGAGCAGTACTTC.

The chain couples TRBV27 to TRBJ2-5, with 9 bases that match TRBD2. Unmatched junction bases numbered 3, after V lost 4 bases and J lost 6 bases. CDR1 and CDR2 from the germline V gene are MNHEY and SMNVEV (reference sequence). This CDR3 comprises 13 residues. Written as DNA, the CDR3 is TGTGCCAGCAGTTCACTAGCGGGCCAGACCCAGTACTTC. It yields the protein CASSSLAGQTQYF.

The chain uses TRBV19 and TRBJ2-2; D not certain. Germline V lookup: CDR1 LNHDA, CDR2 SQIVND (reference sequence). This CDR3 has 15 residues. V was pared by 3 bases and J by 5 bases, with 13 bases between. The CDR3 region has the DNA TGTGCCAGTAGTATCCTTTCTACCGGGACCGGGGAGCTGTTTTTT. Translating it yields CASSILSTGTGELFF.

The CDR3 region is CASSRSGSSYEQYF. CDR3 nucleotide sequence: TGTGCCAGCAGCAGGAGCGGGAGCTCCTACGAGCAGTACTTC. The gene calls are TRBV5-4 and TRBJ2-7, with 8 bases identical to TRBD2. This CDR3 spans 14 amino acids. The V and J ends lost 4 bases and 0 bases, in that order; junction bases with no gene match: 3. The V gene's germline CDR1 is SGHNT and CDR2 YYREEE (reference sequence).

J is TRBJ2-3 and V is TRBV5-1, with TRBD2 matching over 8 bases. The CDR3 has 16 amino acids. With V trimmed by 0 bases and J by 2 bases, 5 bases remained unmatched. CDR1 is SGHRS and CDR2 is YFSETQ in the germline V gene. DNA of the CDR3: TGCGCCAGCAGCTTGGCCGGGGGGGCCTTCACAGATACGCAGTATTTT. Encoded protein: CASSLAGGAFTDTQYF.

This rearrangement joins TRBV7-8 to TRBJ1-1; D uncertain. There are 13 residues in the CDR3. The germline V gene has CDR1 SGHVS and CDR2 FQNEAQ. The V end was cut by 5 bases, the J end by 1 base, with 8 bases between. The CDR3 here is CASSRVSNTEAFF. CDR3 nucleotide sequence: TGTGCCAGCAGCCGGGTTTCGAACACTGAAGCTTTCTTT.

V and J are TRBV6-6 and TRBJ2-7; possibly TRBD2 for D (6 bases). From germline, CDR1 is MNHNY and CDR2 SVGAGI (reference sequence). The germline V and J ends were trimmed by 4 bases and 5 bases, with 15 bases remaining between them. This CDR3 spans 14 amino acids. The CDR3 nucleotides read TGTGCCAGCAGTTTTCTAGCGCCAACCGACGAGCAGTACTTC. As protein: CASSFLAPTDEQYF.

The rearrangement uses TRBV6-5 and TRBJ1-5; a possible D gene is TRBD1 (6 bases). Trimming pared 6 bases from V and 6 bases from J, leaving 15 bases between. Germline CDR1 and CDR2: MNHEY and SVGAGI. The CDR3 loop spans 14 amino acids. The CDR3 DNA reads TGTGCCAGCAGCCCGGTTGGGGGCAGTCAGCCCCAGCATTTT. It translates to CASSPVGGSQPQHF.

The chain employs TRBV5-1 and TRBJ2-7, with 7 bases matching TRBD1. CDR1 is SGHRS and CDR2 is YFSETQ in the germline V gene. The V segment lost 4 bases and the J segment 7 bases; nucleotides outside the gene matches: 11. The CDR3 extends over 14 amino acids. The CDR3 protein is CASSVRDRTGEQYF. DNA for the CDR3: TGCGCCAGCAGCGTCCGGGACAGAACGGGTGAGCAGTACTTC.

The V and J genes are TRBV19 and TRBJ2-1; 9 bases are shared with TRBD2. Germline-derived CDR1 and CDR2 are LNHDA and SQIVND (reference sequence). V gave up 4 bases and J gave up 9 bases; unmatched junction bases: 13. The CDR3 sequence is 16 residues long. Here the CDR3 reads CASSTLGREGHAEQFF. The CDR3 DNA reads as TGTGCCAGTAGTACCCTGGGGCGGGAGGGCCATGCTGAGCAGTTCTTC.

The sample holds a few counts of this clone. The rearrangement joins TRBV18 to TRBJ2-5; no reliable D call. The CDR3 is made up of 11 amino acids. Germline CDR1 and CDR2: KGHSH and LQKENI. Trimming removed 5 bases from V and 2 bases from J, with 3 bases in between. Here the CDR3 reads CASSSQETQYF. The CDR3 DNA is TGTGCCAGCTCATCGCAAGAGACCCAGTACTTC. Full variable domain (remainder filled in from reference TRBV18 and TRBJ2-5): NAGVMQNPRHLVRRRGQEARLRCSPMKGHSHVYWYRQLPEEGLKFMVYLQKENIIDESGMPKERFSAEFPKEGPSILRIQQVVRGDSAAYFCASSSQETQYFGPGTRLLVL.

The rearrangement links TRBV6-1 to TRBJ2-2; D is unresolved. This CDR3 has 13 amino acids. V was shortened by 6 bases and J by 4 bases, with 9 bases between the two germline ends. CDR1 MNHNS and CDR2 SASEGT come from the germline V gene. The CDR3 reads CASSAAVTGELFF. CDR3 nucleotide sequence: TGTGCCAGCAGCGCCGCAGTCACCGGGGAGCTGTTTTTT.

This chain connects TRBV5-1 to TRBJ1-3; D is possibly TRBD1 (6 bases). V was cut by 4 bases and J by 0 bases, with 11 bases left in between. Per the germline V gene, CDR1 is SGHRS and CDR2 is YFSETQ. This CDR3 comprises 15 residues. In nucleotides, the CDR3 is TGCGCCAGCAGCCTGGCGGGACACTCTGGAAACACCATATATTTT. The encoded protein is CASSLAGHSGNTIYF.